One T cell receptor (beta chain) is described in this entry. The sample originates from a study of blood T cell repertoires in COVID-19. Overall study: Researchers got acute and convalescent COVID-19 samples from the United States, Italy and Spain.

CDR1 and CDR2 (germline): SGDLS, YYNGEE. This CDR3 is 18 amino acids long. With 1 base clipped from V and 0 bases from J, the junction kept 3 bases outside the gene matches. Only in-frame clones appear in the TCRdb table, and some are missing; sequencing was by immunoSEQ multiplex PCR. The table includes about 98,000 clones, roughly four fifths detected once. This rearrangement joins TRBV9 to TRBJ2-6; TRBD2 matches 11 bases. Material for sequencing was peripheral blood. This TCR came from a man aged 55 to 70 with acute or convalescent COVID-19. CDR3 region: CASSVSLAGASGANVLTF. CDR3 coding DNA: TGTGCCAGCAGCGTATCACTAGCGGGAGCCTCTGGGGCCAACGTCCTGACTTTC.